What follows are 21 T cell receptor beta chains derived from one specimen sequenced in a study of shared clonotypes between healthy human individuals. Using immunoSEQ multiplex PCR, the repertoire was profiled, and TCRdb retains in-frame clones only, with some absent. The table lists some 530,000 clones, approximately 81% of them singletons. Sequencing was carried out using PBMCs. All receptors come from a woman between 35 and 50 years old in good health. Some clones in this sample may be carry-over from other donors' samples.

The chain recombines TRBV18 with TRBJ2-7, with 11 bases that match TRBD2. The CDR3 is 16 residues long. J was trimmed by 2 bases and V by 3 bases; bases with no gene match: 6. Germline V lookup: CDR1 KGHSH, CDR2 LQKENI. The CDR3: CASSPRTGLAAYEQYF. The CDR3 DNA sequence: TGTGCCAGCTCACCCCGTACGGGACTAGCGGCCTACGAGCAGTACTTC.

The chain uses TRBV7-2 and TRBJ2-6; D remains ambiguous. Trimming left V 1 base short and J 1 base short, with 14 bases between. This CDR3 spans 18 amino acids. Germline values: CDR1 SGHTA, CDR2 FQGNSA. The CDR3 DNA reads TGTGCCAGCAGCTTAGTGTTTTTAAGGTTGTCTGGGGCCAACGTCCTGACTTTC. This translates into CASSLVFLRLSGANVLTF.

This rearrangement joins TRBV4-1 to TRBJ2-7; the D gene could be TRBD1 or TRBD2 (5 bases each). From germline, CDR1 is MGHRA and CDR2 YSYEKL. The V end was cut by 3 bases, the J end by 7 bases, with 22 bases between. The CDR3 has 16 residues. Here the CDR3 DNA reads TGCGCCAGCAGCCAGGAACCGGGACCCAATTTCAGAGAGCAGTACTTC. This encodes CASSQEPGPNFREQYF.

On this clone itself: This sequence is one base from a far larger clone and is likely a read error. The CDR3 end shows no conserved phenylalanine or tryptophan, and so a read error is likely. The genes are TRBV4-1 and TRBJ1-5; D uncertain. This CDR3 contains 15 residues. Trimming took off 0 bases at V and 6 bases at J, with 12 bases between the two ends. Per the germline V gene, CDR1 is MGHRA and CDR2 is YSYEKL. Here the CDR3 reads CASSQEEGSGQPQHL. CDR3 nucleotide sequence: TGCGCCAGCAGCCAAGAGGAAGGTAGCGGTCAGCCCCAGCATCTT.

The V and J genes are TRBV9 and TRBJ1-1; D gene unclear. Germline assignment: CDR1 SGDLS and CDR2 YYNGEE. V was pared by 7 bases and J by 7 bases, with 14 bases between. This CDR3 is 12 amino acids long. CDR3 DNA: TGTGCCAGCCGCTTAGTGTGGCTTGAAGCTTTCTTT. Its translation is CASRLVWLEAFF. The full variable domain, rest sourced from reference TRBV9 and TRBJ1-1, is DSGVTQTPKHLITATGQRVTLRCSPRSGDLSVYWYQQSLDQGLQFLIQYYNGEERAKGNILERFSAQQFPDLHSELNLSSLELGDSALYFCASRLVWLEAFFGQGTRLTVV.

This rearrangement joins TRBV5-1 to TRBJ2-5; the D gene is possibly TRBD2 (6 bases). The germline gives CDR1 SGHRS, CDR2 YFSETQ. V was clipped by 4 bases and J by 0 bases, with 13 bases between them. The CDR3 runs 15 residues. For the CDR3, the DNA is TGCGCCAGCAGCCAGGGACTCCCGTACCAAGAGACCCAGTACTTC. Translated, it gives CASSQGLPYQETQYF.

The sample holds one count of this clone. The rearrangement uses TRBV27 and TRBJ2-3; D tentatively fits TRBD1 or TRBD2 (5 bases each). Germline V gives CDR1 MNHEY, CDR2 SMNVEV (reference sequence). This CDR3 has 14 residues. With 3 bases removed from V and 8 bases from J, the gap between germline ends came to 15 bases. The CDR3 region has the DNA TGTGCCAGCAGTTTTAAGGGACGTCGGGCTACGCAGTATTTT. It encodes CASSFKGRRATQYF.

The chain recombines TRBV9 with TRBJ2-5; 7 nucleotides agree with TRBD1. The CDR3 length is 14 residues. V lost 2 bases, J lost 5 bases, and 6 bases stayed unmatched. Germline values: CDR1 SGDLS, CDR2 YYNGEE. The CDR3 protein is CASSVGRGRETQYF. CDR3 nucleotides: TGTGCCAGCAGCGTGGGAAGGGGGCGCGAGACCCAGTACTTC.

This clone was counted a few times. The chain employs TRBV15 and TRBJ1-2, with D possibly matching TRBD1 (5 bases). The V gene's germline CDR1 is LNHNV and CDR2 YYDKDF (reference sequence). Deletions cut 0 bases from V and 7 bases from J, with 12 bases between. The CDR3 sequence is 14 residues long. DNA for the CDR3: TGTGCCACCAGCAGAGATAGCAGGGATGGTGGCTACACCTTC. It translates to CATSRDSRDGGYTF.

CDR3 sequence reads: CSVELWTGRGGINEQFF. Here the CDR3 DNA reads TGCAGCGTTGAATTGTGGACGGGCAGGGGCGGAATCAATGAGCAGTTCTTC. The J gene is TRBJ2-1, the V gene TRBV29-1, with a weak D call TRBD1 (6 bases). Germline loops: CDR1 SQVTM, CDR2 ANQGSEA. The CDR3 consists of 17 residues. V lost 2 bases and J 6 bases, leaving 23 bases between the germline ends.

The chain combines TRBV4-1 with TRBJ2-6, with D uncertain. Germline V gene sequence: CDR1 MGHRA, CDR2 YSYEKL. The length of the CDR3 is 16 residues. The V gene lost 1 base and the J gene lost 0 bases, with 7 bases spanning the gap. The DNA of the CDR3 is TGCGCCAGCAGCCAAGTGGTAGGCTCTGGGGCCAACGTCCTGACTTTC. Protein: CASSQVVGSGANVLTF.

With respect to this clone: A much larger clone lies one base from this, so it may be a read error. The chain carries TRBV6-6 and TRBJ2-5, with 8 bases matching TRBD2. Losses at the gene ends were 6 bases for V and 4 bases for J; bases not matched to a gene: 4. Germline V gene lookup returns CDR1 MNHNY and CDR2 SVGAGI (reference sequence). The length of the CDR3 is 13 residues. CDR3 region: CASSPTSGETQYF. CDR3 sequence (DNA): TGTGCCAGCAGCCCTACTAGCGGAGAGACCCAGTACTTC.

Remarks on this clone: With only one base between it and a far larger clone, this is likely a read error. The chain uses TRBV30 and TRBJ1-5; perhaps TRBD1 as D (6 bases). The V gene lost 2 bases and the J gene lost 5 bases, with 13 bases spanning the gap. From germline, CDR1 is GTSNPN and CDR2 SVGIG (reference sequence). This CDR3 is 14 amino acids long. CDR3 protein: CAWSKGGGDQPQHF. The CDR3 DNA sequence: TGTGCCTGGAGTAAAGGCGGGGGCGATCAGCCCCAGCATTTT.

This clone was seen once. The genes are TRBV2 and TRBJ1-5; tentatively, D is TRBD1 (6 bases). The CDR3 totals 15 residues. V gave up 3 bases and J gave up 1 base, with 10 bases separating them. Germline V gene data show CDR1 as SNHLY and CDR2 as FYNNEI. CDR3 nucleotide sequence: TGTGCCAGCAGTGAGTTTCAGGGGAGCAATCAGCCCCAGCATTTT. It translates to CASSEFQGSNQPQHF.

The rearrangement links TRBV10-2 to TRBJ1-1; TRBD1 might be the D (6 bases). CDR1 and CDR2 (germline): WSHSY, SAAADI. Deletions cut 8 bases from V and 7 bases from J, with 14 bases between. This CDR3 is built from 12 residues. The CDR3 DNA is TGCGCCAGCCACCCGCAGGGGAATGAAGCTTTCTTT. This encodes CASHPQGNEAFF.

V usage is TRBV7-3 and J usage is TRBJ2-1; no reliable D call. Germline lookup yields CDR1 SGHTA and CDR2 FQGTGA. The CDR3 runs 15 residues. The V end lost 4 bases, the J end lost 9 bases, and 19 bases lay between the germline ends. The chain's CDR3 is CASSSIAPGRGEQFF. CDR3 sequence (DNA): TGTGCCAGCAGCTCTATAGCTCCCGGTAGAGGTGAGCAGTTCTTC.

V usage is TRBV6-7 and J usage is TRBJ1-5; TRBD1 is a possible D gene (5 bases). TRBV6-7 is annotated as an ORF whose role is uncertain. Trimming stripped 2 bases from V and 4 bases from J, with 9 bases between. The CDR3 totals 14 residues. The CDR3 nucleotides are TGTGCCAGCAGTTACGGGACGGAGAATCAGCCCCAGCATTTT. Translation gives CASSYGTENQPQHF.

The V gene is TRBV7-9, the J gene TRBJ1-1; no clear D. This CDR3 region has 13 residues. V was clipped by 8 bases and J by 3 bases, with 13 bases between them. CDR1 and CDR2 from the germline V gene are SEHNR and FQNEAQ (reference sequence). CDR3 loop: CASGSQAYTEAFF. The CDR3 DNA follows: TGTGCCAGCGGTTCCCAAGCTTACACTGAAGCTTTCTTT. Full variable domain (rest looked up from reference TRBV7-9 and TRBJ1-1): DTGVSQNPRHKITKRGQNVTFRCDPISEHNRLYWYRQTLGQGPEFLTYFQNEAQLEKSRLLSDRFSAERPKGSFSTLEIQRTEQGDSAMYLCASGSQAYTEAFFGQGTRLTVV.

This clone was seen at least ten times. This CDR3 is also generated by other DNA sequences in the sample. This chain uses TRBV7-9 with TRBJ2-1, with 11 bases identical to TRBD2. The CDR3 spans 15 residues. Trimming cost V 2 bases and J 8 bases; bases outside gene matches: 5. Germline CDR1 and CDR2: SEHNR and FQNEAQ (reference sequence). CDR3 region: CASSLRTSGSDEQFF. CDR3 sequence (DNA): TGTGCCAGCAGCTTACGAACTAGCGGGAGTGATGAGCAGTTCTTC.

This clone was seen only once. The rearrangement joins TRBV30 to TRBJ2-1; 7 bases fit TRBD1. This CDR3 region has 15 residues. Germline trimming cut 7 bases from V and 0 bases from J; bases unmatched to any gene: 9. Germline loops: CDR1 GTSNPN, CDR2 SVGIG (reference sequence). This chain's CDR3 is CALGGALSSYNEQFF. As DNA, the CDR3 is TGTGCCTTAGGGGGCGCCTTGAGCTCCTACAATGAGCAGTTCTTC.

Comment on this clone: Given a far larger clone just one base away, this is likely a sequencing read error. This chain connects TRBV30 to TRBJ2-1; TRBD2 matches at 13 bases. This CDR3 has 17 amino acids. Trimming cost V 1 base and J 3 bases; bases outside gene matches: 6. The germline V gene has CDR1 GTSNPN and CDR2 SVGIG (reference sequence). The CDR3 here is CAWSGGLAGNYYNEQFF. The DNA for the CDR3 is TGTGCCTGGAGTGGGGGACTAGCGGGAAACTACTACAATGAGCAGTTCTTC.